Each of the 11 T cell receptor beta chains below was sequenced from the same sample in a study of blood T cell repertoires in COVID-19. Method: immunoSEQ multiplex PCR; TCRdb's copy keeps in-frame clones and lacks some. The sample gives about 210,000 clones, around 92% of which show up once; more than 0.95% is in the top ten. Input material: peripheral blood. The receptors stem from a man aged 25 to 40 with acute or convalescent COVID-19.

This rearrangement joins TRBV13 to TRBJ1-5; 8 nucleotides agree with TRBD1. The germline gives CDR1 PRHDT, CDR2 FYEKMQ (reference sequence). With V trimmed by 1 base and J by 6 bases, 5 bases remained unmatched. The length of the CDR3 is 15 residues. The CDR3: CASSLAGTGGQPQHF. Written as DNA, the CDR3 is TGTGCCAGCAGCTTAGCGGGCACAGGGGGTCAGCCCCAGCATTTT. The entire variable domain, with the rest obtained from reference TRBV13 and TRBJ1-5, is as follows: AAGVIQSPRHLIKEKRETATLKCYPIPRHDTVYWYQQGPGQDPQFLISFYEKMQSDKGSIPDRFSAQQFSDYHSELNMSSLELGDSALYFCASSLAGTGGQPQHFGDGTRLSIL.

J is TRBJ2-7 and V is TRBV3-1 (or the pseudogene TRBV3-2), with D unresolved. Looked up from germline, CDR1 is LGHDT and CDR2 is YNNKEL (reference sequence). This CDR3 has 15 amino acids. The V gene lost 1 base and the J gene lost 0 bases, with 10 bases spanning the gap. DNA for the CDR3: TGTGCCAGCAGCCAAGCTCACGGGTCCTCCTACGAGCAGTACTTC. This codes for CASSQAHGSSYEQYF.

The V call is TRBV5-6, the J call TRBJ2-7, with a tentative D call TRBD1 (5 bases). Per germline, CDR1 SGHDT and CDR2 YYEEEE. Trimming cost V 3 bases and J 2 bases, with 18 bases left between them. The CDR3 spans 16 residues. The chain's CDR3 is CASSSVLRGSTYEQYF. As DNA, the CDR3 is TGTGCCAGCAGCTCGGTTCTTAGGGGCAGTACCTACGAGCAGTACTTC.

V is TRBV27 and J is TRBJ2-1; a weak D match, TRBD2 (5 bases). The CDR3 totals 15 residues. From germline, CDR1 is MNHEY and CDR2 SMNVEV (reference sequence). V was clipped by 2 bases and J by 5 bases, with 13 bases between them. DNA for the CDR3: TGTGCCAGCAGTTTACAAGCGGACGACGACAATGAGCAGTTCTTC. Its translation: CASSLQADDDNEQFF.

In its sample, this clone was seen many times. The V gene is TRBV3-1 (or the pseudogene TRBV3-2), the J gene TRBJ1-2; the D gene is possibly TRBD1 (6 bases). Deletions cut 0 bases from V and 4 bases from J, with 15 bases between. There are 16 residues in the CDR3. Germline lookup yields CDR1 LGHDT and CDR2 YNNKEL (reference sequence). The CDR3 coding sequence is TGTGCCAGCAGCCAAGATCGACAGGCCGGGTTCTATGGCTACACCTTC. It specifies CASSQDRQAGFYGYTF.

The CDR3 here is CASSQGDRGNSPLHF. The DNA for the CDR3 is TGTGCCAGCAGCCAAGGGGACAGGGGGAACTCACCCCTCCACTTT. This chain connects TRBV7-9 to TRBJ1-6, with 11 bases fitting TRBD1. V lost 5 bases to trimming and J lost 10 bases; unmatched junction nucleotides: 7. Germline V lookup: CDR1 SEHNR, CDR2 FQNEAQ (reference sequence). The CDR3 sequence is 15 residues long.

The rearrangement uses TRBV11-1 and TRBJ2-5; 9 nucleotides align to TRBD2. Trimming removed 4 bases from V and 3 bases from J; junction bases left unmatched: 9. This CDR3 has 16 amino acids. Germline V gene sequence: CDR1 SGHAT, CDR2 FQDESV (reference sequence). The CDR3 region has the DNA TGTGCCAGCAGCTCGGGTAGCGGGAGTGCTGAAGAGACCCAGTACTTC. Protein product: CASSSGSGSAEETQYF.

This rearrangement joins TRBV27 to TRBJ1-1; the D gene is possibly TRBD1 (5 bases). The CDR3 consists of 14 residues. Between the trimmed V and J ends, which lost 6 bases and 11 bases, there was a span of 22 bases. The germline V gene encodes CDR1 MNHEY and CDR2 SMNVEV (reference sequence). The CDR3 is CASSPRGRPGGAFF. For the CDR3, the DNA is TGTGCCAGCAGCCCCCGGGGCCGGCCGGGAGGCGCTTTCTTT.

The rearrangement links TRBV28 to TRBJ1-2; no reliable D call. V lost 7 bases, J lost 4 bases, and 13 bases lay in between. CDR3 length: 13 residues. The V gene's germline CDR1 is MDHEN and CDR2 SYDVKM. The CDR3 region is CASTQEAAYGYTF. The CDR3 DNA follows: TGTGCCAGCACCCAGGAGGCGGCCTATGGCTACACCTTC.

The CDR3 sequence is CASSQEAGSIYGYTF. CDR3 in DNA: TGTGCCAGCAGCCAAGAGGCGGGTAGCATTTATGGCTACACCTTC. The V call is TRBV4-2, the J call TRBJ1-2; no firm D call. The V gene lost 0 bases and the J gene lost 5 bases, with 13 bases spanning the gap. The germline CDR1 and CDR2 sequences are LGHNA and YNFKEQ. There are 15 residues in the CDR3.

V usage is TRBV28 and J usage is TRBJ2-3; tentatively, D is TRBD1 (5 bases). V lost 3 bases to trimming and J lost 7 bases, with 11 bases between them. Germline assignment: CDR1 MDHEN and CDR2 SYDVKM. The CDR3 covers 13 residues. Here the CDR3 DNA reads TGTGCCAGCAGTTTTCAGGGAACAAATACGCAGTATTTT. Its protein is CASSFQGTNTQYF.